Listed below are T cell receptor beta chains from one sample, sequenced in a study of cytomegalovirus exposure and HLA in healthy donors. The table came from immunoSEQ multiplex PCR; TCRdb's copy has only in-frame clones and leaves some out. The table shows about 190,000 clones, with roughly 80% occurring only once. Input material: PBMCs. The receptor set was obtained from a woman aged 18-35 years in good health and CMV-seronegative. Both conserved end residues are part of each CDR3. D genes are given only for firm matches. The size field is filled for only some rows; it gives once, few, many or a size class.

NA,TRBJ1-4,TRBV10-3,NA,TGTGCCATCAGGGCCGGACAAAATGAAAAACTGTTTTTT,CAIRAGQNEKLFF
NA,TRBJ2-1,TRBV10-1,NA,TGCGCCAGCAGTGACACTATTCAGCATGAGCAGTTCTTC,CASSDTIQHEQFF
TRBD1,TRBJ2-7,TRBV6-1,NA,TGTGCCAGCGAAGAACAGGGGCTTTACGAGCAGTACTTC,CASEEQGLYEQYF
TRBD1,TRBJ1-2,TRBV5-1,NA,TGCGCCAGCAGCTTCAGGGGGCGCGTCGATGGCTACACCTTC,CASSFRGRVDGYTF
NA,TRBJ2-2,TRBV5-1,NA,TGCGCCAGCAGCTTATCCGGGATAAAAACCGGGGAGCTGTTTTTT,CASSLSGIKTGELFF
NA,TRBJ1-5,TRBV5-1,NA,TGCGCCAGCAGCCCGGACAGCTCGTTCAATCAGCCCCAGCATTTT,CASSPDSSFNQPQHF
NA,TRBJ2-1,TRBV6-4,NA,TGTGCCAGCAGTGGAGGACTTAGGAATGAGCAGTTCTTC,CASSGGLRNEQFF
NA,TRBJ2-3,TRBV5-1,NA,TGCGCCAGCAGACTTACAGATACGCAGTATTTT,CASRLTDTQYF
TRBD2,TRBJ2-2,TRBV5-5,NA,TGTGCCAGCAGCTTGGTCACTAGCGGGAGGGCCTATACCGGGGAGCTGTTTTTT,CASSLVTSGRAYTGELFF
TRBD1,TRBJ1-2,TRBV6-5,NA,TGTGCCAGCAGAGACAGGGTCGGCTACACCTTC,CASRDRVGYTF
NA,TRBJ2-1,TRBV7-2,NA,TGTGCCAGCAGCTTGGGGACAATCGAGCAGTTCTTC,CASSLGTIEQFF
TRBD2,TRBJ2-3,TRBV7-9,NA,TGTGCCAGCAGATCTAGCGGGGTTCTAGCTAGCACAGATACGCAGTATTTT,CASRSSGVLASTDTQYF
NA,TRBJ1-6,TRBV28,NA,TGTGCCAGCAATCCTAGCCAGGTTCGATCACCCCTCCACTTT,CASNPSQVRSPLHF
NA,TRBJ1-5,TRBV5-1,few,TGCGCCAGCAGCTTGGAGGGGATTAGCAATCAGCCCCAGCATTTT,CASSLEGISNQPQHF
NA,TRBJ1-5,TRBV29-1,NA,TGCAGCGTTGACAGGGGTGGGCATATATTGGGCAATCAGCCCCAGCATTTT,CSVDRGGHILGNQPQHF
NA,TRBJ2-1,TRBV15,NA,TGTGCCACCAGCAGAGATTCCCCCACCTACAATGAGCAGTTCTTC,CATSRDSPTYNEQFF
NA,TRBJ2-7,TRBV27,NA,TGTGCCAGCAGATCAGGGGGGCTTTTCACCTACGAGCAGTACTTC,CASRSGGLFTYEQYF
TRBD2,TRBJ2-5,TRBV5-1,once,TGCGCCAGCAGCTTGGCCGGGACTAGCAAAATCTCTGCCCAGTACTTC,CASSLAGTSKISAQYF
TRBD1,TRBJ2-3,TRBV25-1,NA,TGTGCCAGCAGTGCAGGGGGTACGCAGTATTTT,CASSAGGTQYF
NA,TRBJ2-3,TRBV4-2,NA,TGTGCCAGCAGCCAAGTGGTACAGGGAGGCACAGATACGCAGTATTTT,CASSQVVQGGTDTQYF
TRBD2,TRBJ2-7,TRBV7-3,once,TGTGCCAGCAGCTTCGGGTATCTAGCGGGAGTCCCCTCGGAGCAGTACTTC,CASSFGYLAGVPSEQYF
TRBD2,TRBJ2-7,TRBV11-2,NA,TGTGCCAGCAGCACGCCTAGCGGGGTATCCTACGAGCAGTACTTC,CASSTPSGVSYEQYF
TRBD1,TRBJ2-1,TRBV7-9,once,TGTGCCAGCAGCTTATGGTCGGACAGGGAAGATGAGCAGTTCTTC,CASSLWSDREDEQFF
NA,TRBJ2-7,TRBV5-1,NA,TGCGCCAGCAGCTTAAATACAGGTTTCGAGCAGTACTTC,CASSLNTGFEQYF
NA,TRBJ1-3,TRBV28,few,TGTGCCAGCAGAGAACTGTTCTCTGGAAACACCATATATTTT,CASRELFSGNTIYF
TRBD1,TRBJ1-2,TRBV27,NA,TGTGCCAGCAGTCCCGGGACAGGGGGCTCTAACTATGGCTACACCTTC,CASSPGTGGSNYGYTF
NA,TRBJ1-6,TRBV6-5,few,TGTGCCAGCAGATTATCGAGCTCCTATAATTCACCCCTCCACTTT,CASRLSSSYNSPLHF
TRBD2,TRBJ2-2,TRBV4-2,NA,TGTGCCAGCAGCCAAAGCGGGAGCCTCAACACCGGGGAGCTGTTTTTT,CASSQSGSLNTGELFF
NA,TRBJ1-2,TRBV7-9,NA,TGTGCCAGCAGCTACGACAGTTCCTATGGCTACACCTTC,CASSYDSSYGYTF
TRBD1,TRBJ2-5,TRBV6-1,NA,TGTGCCAGCAGTGAATGGAGGACAGGGGGGGAGACCCAGTACTTC,CASSEWRTGGETQYF
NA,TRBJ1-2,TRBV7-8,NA,TGTGCCAGCAGCCGCCGAGGGGTCGGGGGGGGAGGCTACACCTTC,CASSRRGVGGGGYTF
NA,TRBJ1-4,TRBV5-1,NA,TGCGCCAGCAGCCCGGTAGCATTGGGAAGTATGCGGGCAAGGGAAAAACTGTTTTTT,CASSPVALGSMRAREKLFF
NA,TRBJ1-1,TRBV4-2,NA,TGTGCCAGCAGCCAAGAAAGCCTGAACACTGAAGCTTTCTTT,CASSQESLNTEAFF
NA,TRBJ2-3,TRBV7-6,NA,TGTGCCAGCAGCTTGAAAGACTACTCTACAGATACGCAGTATTTT,CASSLKDYSTDTQYF
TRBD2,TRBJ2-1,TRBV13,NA,TGTGCCACCAGAAGCGGGGGGGCCCACAATGAGCAGTTCTTC,CATRSGGAHNEQFF
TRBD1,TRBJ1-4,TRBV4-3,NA,TGCGCCAGCAGCCGCTACCGGGACAGGGAAACTAATGAAAAACTGTTTTTT,CASSRYRDRETNEKLFF
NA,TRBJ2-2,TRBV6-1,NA,TGTGCCAGTCCGGGTCGGTGGGCCGGGGAGCTGTTTTTT,CASPGRWAGELFF
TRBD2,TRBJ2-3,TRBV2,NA,TGTGCCAGCAGTCACTGGAGACTAGCGGGGGGTAGCACAGATACGCAGTATTTT,CASSHWRLAGGSTDTQYF
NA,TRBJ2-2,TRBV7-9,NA,TGTGCCAGCAGCTACCACGGGGGACTGCCGGAGGAGCTGTTTTTT,CASSYHGGLPEELFF
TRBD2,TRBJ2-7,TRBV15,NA,TGTGCCACCAGCAGAGTACGGGAGGGAACCGAGCAGTACTTC,CATSRVREGTEQYF
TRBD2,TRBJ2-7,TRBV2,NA,TGTGCCAGCAGTGAATTAGCGGGAGGAAACTACGAGCAGTACTTC,CASSELAGGNYEQYF
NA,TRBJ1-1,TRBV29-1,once,TGCAGCGTTGAAGTGGCAGGGGACACTGAAGCTTTCTTT,CSVEVAGDTEAFF
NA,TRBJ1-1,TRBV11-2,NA,TGTGCCAGCAGCTTAGACAGGGTCGGCACTGAAGCTTTCTTT,CASSLDRVGTEAFF
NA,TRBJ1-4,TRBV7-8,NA,TGTGCCAGCAGCCTTACCACAGGGTTTGAAAAACTGTTTTTT,CASSLTTGFEKLFF
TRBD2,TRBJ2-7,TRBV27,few,TGTGCCAGCAGTCCACTAGCGGGGCCGGTAGAGCAGTACTTC,CASSPLAGPVEQYF
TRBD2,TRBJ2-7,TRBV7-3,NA,TGTGCCAGCAGCCCGGAACGGGAGGGCTCCTACGAGCAGTACTTC,CASSPEREGSYEQYF
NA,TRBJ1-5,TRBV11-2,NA,TGTGCCAGCAGCCAGGAGGAGGGTCAGCCCCAGCATTTT,CASSQEEGQPQHF
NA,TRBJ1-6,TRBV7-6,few,TGTGCCAGCAGCTGGGGGGGTTCTAATTCACCCCTCCACTTT,CASSWGGSNSPLHF
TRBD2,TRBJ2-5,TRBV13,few,TGTGCCAGCAGCTCACGACTAGCGGGGGTACAAGAGACCCAGTACTTC,CASSSRLAGVQETQYF